These T cell receptor beta chains were read from a single sample in a study of blood T cells in healthy people across ages. TCRdb fed the 5' RACE reads into MiXCR, producing one record per CDR3 protein. Among fewer than 800,000 distinct CDR3 sequences listed, about 34% were seen once. Sequencing input: blood. These TCRs come from a woman older than 75 in good health. The CDR3 runs from the conserved cysteine through the conserved F or W. The D gene is left open where the match is weak. A row's size may be missing; if present it is once, few, many or a size class.

>TRBV28|few|TRBJ2-7|TRBD1
CASSLGTGGKEAQYF
TGTGCCAGCAGTTTAGGGACAGGGGGTAAGGAGGCCCAGTACTTC
>TRBV18|few|TRBJ1-1|-
CASSPSSDISNTEAFF
TGTGCCAGCTCACCCTCCTCTGACATTTCGAACACTGAAGCTTTCTTT
>TRBV27|many|TRBJ2-1|-
CASSVRDYSYNEQFF
TGTGCCAGCAGTGTCAGGGATTACTCCTACAATGAGCAGTTCTTC
>TRBV2|-|TRBJ1-5|TRBD1
CASSEALLGGQISNQPQHF
TGTGCCAGCAGTGAAGCGCTTCTGGGGGGACAGATTAGCAATCAGCCCCAGCATTTT
>TRBV7-2|-|TRBJ2-2|-
CASSLDHTNTGELFF
TGTGCCAGCAGCTTAGATCACACGAACACCGGGGAGCTGTTTTTT
>TRBV7-2|-|TRBJ1-4|TRBD1
CASSRRQGPNEKLFF
TGTGCCAGCAGCCGAAGACAGGGACCTAATGAAAAACTGTTTTTT
>TRBV19|-|TRBJ1-6|TRBD1
CASNWGTGRNSPLHF
TGTGCCAGTAATTGGGGGACAGGGCGGAATTCACCCCTCCACTTT
>TRBV7-3|few|TRBJ1-1|-
CASSPSRTANTEAFF
TGTGCCAGCAGCCCATCTAGGACAGCCAACACTGAAGCTTTCTTT
>TRBV5-6|many|TRBJ1-1|-
CASSLVQAGTEAFF
TGTGCCAGCAGCTTGGTCCAGGCAGGCACTGAAGCTTTCTTT
>TRBV5-1|-|TRBJ2-2|-
CVSSLNIGGSTGELFF
TGCGTCAGCAGCTTGAACATAGGGGGTTCCACCGGGGAGCTGTTTTTT
>TRBV5-1|few|TRBJ1-1|-
CASSPRTWDVTEAFF
TGCGCCAGCAGCCCCCGGACCTGGGATGTTACTGAAGCTTTCTTT
>TRBV6-4|many|TRBJ2-3|TRBD1
CASSVGQEGTDTQYF
TGTGCCAGCAGTGTGGGACAGGAAGGCACAGATACGCAGTATTTT
>TRBV7-2|-|TRBJ2-7|-
CASSLVFPVAEQYF
TGTGCCAGCAGCTTAGTTTTCCCAGTGGCAGAGCAGTACTTC
>TRBV7-3|-|TRBJ2-5|-
CASRPTRGQFNEQYF
TGTGCCAGCAGGCCCACCCGGGGGCAATTCAATGAGCAGTACTTC
>TRBV20-1|once|TRBJ2-2|-
CSAPQRGSGTGELFF
TGCAGTGCTCCCCAACGGGGGTCGGGCACCGGGGAGCTGTTTTTT
>TRBV28|few|TRBJ1-2|-
CANLGTGGYTF
TGTGCCAACCTCGGGACGGGGGGCTACACCTTC
>TRBV5-1|many|TRBJ1-1|-
CASSLRQDGGEAFF
TGCGCCAGCAGCCTCCGACAGGACGGTGGGGAAGCTTTCTTT
>TRBV3-1|-|TRBJ2-7|TRBD1
CASSLSLGQAHETRYF
TGTGCCAGTAGCCTATCCCTGGGACAGGCCCATGAGACCCGGTACTTC
>TRBV27|many|TRBJ2-1|-
CASIPWGFSSYNEQFF
TGTGCCAGCATCCCGTGGGGGTTCAGCTCCTACAATGAGCAGTTCTTC
>TRBV6-5|-|TRBJ2-1|-
CASREGHREQFF
TGTGCCAGCAGGGAGGGTCACAGGGAGCAGTTCTTC
>TRBV5-1|-|TRBJ1-1|-
CASSYGGAADTEAFF
TGCGCCAGCAGCTACGGTGGGGCAGCCGACACTGAAGCTTTCTTT
>TRBV5-1|-|TRBJ2-1|TRBD2
CASSSPIRTSTSEQFF
TGCGCCAGCAGCTCTCCAATACGGACTAGTACGAGCGAGCAGTTCTTC
>TRBV5-1|once|TRBJ2-7|TRBD2
CASSQSGTAYEQYF
TGCGCCAGCAGCCAGAGCGGGACGGCCTACGAGCAGTACTTC
>TRBV19|-|TRBJ2-1|-
CASTDRNEQFF
TGTGCCAGTACGGATAGGAATGAGCAGTTCTTC
>TRBV5-1|-|TRBJ1-1|-
CASSPAYTGLSYDTEAFF
TGCGCCAGCAGCCCCGCATATACAGGGTTATCCTACGACACTGAAGCTTTCTTT
>TRBV6-6|-|TRBJ2-7|TRBD2
CASRTGSGRSYEQYF
TGTGCCAGCAGGACGGGCAGCGGGAGGTCCTACGAGCAGTACTTC
>TRBV29-1|many|TRBJ1-2|-
CSVEEMGRSNYGYTF
TGCAGCGTTGAAGAAATGGGACGAAGTAACTATGGCTACACCTTC
>TRBV12-3/TRBV12-4|many|TRBJ2-1|-
CASSLVPPGGDEQFF
TGTGCCAGCAGTTTAGTACCCCCTGGAGGCGATGAGCAGTTCTTC
>TRBV28|-|TRBJ1-2|-
CASSRAGGFYGYTF
TGTGCCAGCAGTCGGGCAGGAGGATTCTATGGCTACACCTTC
>TRBV14|many|TRBJ2-5|TRBD2
CASSQGGLLGETQYF
TGTGCCAGCAGCCAGGGAGGGTTGTTGGGAGAGACCCAGTACTTC
>TRBV19|few|TRBJ2-1|TRBD2
CASSIGTGRGEQFF
TGTGCCAGTAGTATTGGGACCGGGAGGGGTGAGCAGTTCTTC
>TRBV5-1|many|TRBJ2-1|TRBD1
CASTTGGYEQFF
TGCGCCAGCACGACAGGGGGGTATGAGCAGTTCTTC
>TRBV18|-|TRBJ2-7|-
CASSQLNRVHEQYF
TGTGCCAGCTCACAATTAAACAGGGTCCACGAGCAGTACTTC
>TRBV6-5|-|TRBJ1-4|TRBD1
CASSSKPLGQRNEKLFF
TGTGCCAGCAGTTCCAAACCTCTGGGACAGCGGAATGAAAAACTGTTTTTT
>TRBV28|-|TRBJ1-1|-
CASSWYRRRVGEAFF
TGTGCCAGCAGTTGGTACAGGAGACGAGTCGGTGAAGCTTTCTTT
>TRBV4-1|-|TRBJ2-7|-
CASSQEKTRRYEQYF
TGCGCCAGCAGCCAAGAGAAGACAAGGAGGTACGAGCAGTACTTC
>TRBV18|-|TRBJ2-5|TRBD1
CASSPPGQHQETQYF
TGTGCCAGCTCACCACCGGGACAGCACCAAGAGACCCAGTACTTC
>TRBV3-1|few|TRBJ1-1|-
CASSPSAGAMNTEAFF
TGTGCCAGCAGCCCTTCCGCCGGGGCGATGAACACTGAAGCTTTCTTT
>TRBV4-3|few|TRBJ1-2|TRBD1
CASSHDRVSYGYTF
TGCGCCAGCAGCCATGACAGGGTATCCTATGGCTACACCTTC
>TRBV7-3|-|TRBJ2-3|-
CASSSEGATDTQYF
TGTGCCAGCAGCTCGGAGGGGGCCACAGATACGCAGTATTTT